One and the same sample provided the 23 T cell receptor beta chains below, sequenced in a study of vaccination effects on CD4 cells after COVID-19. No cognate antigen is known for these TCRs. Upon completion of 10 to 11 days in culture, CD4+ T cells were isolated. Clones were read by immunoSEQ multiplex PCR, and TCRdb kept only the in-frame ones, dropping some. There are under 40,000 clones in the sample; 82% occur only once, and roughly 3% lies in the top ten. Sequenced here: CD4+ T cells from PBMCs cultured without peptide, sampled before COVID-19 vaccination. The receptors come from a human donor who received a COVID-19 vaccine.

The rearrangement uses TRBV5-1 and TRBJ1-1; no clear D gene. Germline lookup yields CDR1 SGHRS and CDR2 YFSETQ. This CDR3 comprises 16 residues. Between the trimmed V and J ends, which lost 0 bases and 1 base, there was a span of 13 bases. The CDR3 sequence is CASSLEAGKTNTEAFF. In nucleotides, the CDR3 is TGCGCCAGCAGCTTGGAAGCAGGAAAGACGAACACTGAAGCTTTCTTT.

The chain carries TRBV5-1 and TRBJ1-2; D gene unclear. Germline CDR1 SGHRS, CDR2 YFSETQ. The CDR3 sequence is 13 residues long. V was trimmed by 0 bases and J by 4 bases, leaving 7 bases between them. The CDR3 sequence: CASSLGWSYGYTF. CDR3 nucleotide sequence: TGCGCCAGCAGCTTGGGGTGGAGCTATGGCTACACCTTC. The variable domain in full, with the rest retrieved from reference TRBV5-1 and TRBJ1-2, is KAGVTQTPRYLIKTRGQQVTLSCSPISGHRSVSWYQQTPGQGLQFLFEYFSETQRNKGNFPGRFSGRQFSNSRSEMNVSTLELGDSALYLCASSLGWSYGYTFGSGTRLTVV.

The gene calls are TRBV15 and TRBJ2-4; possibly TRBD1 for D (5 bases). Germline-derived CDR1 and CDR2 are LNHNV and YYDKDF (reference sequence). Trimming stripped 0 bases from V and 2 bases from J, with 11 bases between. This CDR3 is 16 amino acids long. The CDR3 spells CATSRDQGMTKNIQYF. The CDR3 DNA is TGTGCCACCAGCAGAGATCAGGGAATGACCAAAAACATTCAGTACTTC.

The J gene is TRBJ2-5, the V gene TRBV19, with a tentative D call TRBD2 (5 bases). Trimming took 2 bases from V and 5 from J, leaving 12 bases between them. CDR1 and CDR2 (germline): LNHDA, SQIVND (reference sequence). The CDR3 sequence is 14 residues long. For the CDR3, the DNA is TGTGCCAGTAGTATATTGGGAGCCGCGGAGACCCAGTACTTC. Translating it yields CASSILGAAETQYF. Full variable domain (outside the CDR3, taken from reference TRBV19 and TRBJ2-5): DGGITQSPKYLFRKEGQNVTLSCEQNLNHDAMYWYRQDPGQGLRLIYYSQIVNDFQKGDIAEGYSVSREKKESFPLTVTSAQKNPTAFYLCASSILGAAETQYFGPGTRLLVL.

CDR3 nucleotide sequence: TGTGCCAGCAGCTTCGCAGTGGGGGGGCGGGCAGATACGCAGTATTTT. It specifies CASSFAVGGRADTQYF. The chain employs TRBV11-2 and TRBJ2-3, with D maybe TRBD2 (7 bases). Trimming pared 3 bases from V and 4 bases from J, leaving 17 bases between. Per germline, CDR1 SGHAT and CDR2 FQNNGV. CDR3 length: 16 residues.

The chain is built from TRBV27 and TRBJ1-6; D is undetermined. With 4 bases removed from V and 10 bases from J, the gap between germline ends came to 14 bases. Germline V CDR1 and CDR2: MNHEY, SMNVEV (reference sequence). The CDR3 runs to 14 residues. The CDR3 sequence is CASSSPTPGSPLHF. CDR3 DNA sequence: TGTGCCAGCAGTTCCCCAACCCCGGGGTCACCCCTCCACTTT.

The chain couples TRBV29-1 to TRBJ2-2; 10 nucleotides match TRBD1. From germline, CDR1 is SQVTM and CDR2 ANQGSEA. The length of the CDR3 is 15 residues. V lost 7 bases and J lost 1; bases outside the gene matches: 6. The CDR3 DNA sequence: TGCAGCGCTTCGACAGGGGGCAGGAACACCGGGGAGCTGTTTTTT. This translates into CSASTGGRNTGELFF.

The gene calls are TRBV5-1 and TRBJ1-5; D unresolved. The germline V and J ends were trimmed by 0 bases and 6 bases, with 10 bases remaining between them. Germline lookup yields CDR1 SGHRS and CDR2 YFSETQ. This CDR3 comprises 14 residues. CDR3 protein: CASSLVPGSQPQHF. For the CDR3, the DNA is TGCGCCAGCAGCTTGGTACCGGGGAGTCAGCCCCAGCATTTT. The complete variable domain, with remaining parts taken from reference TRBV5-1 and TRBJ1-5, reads KAGVTQTPRYLIKTRGQQVTLSCSPISGHRSVSWYQQTPGQGLQFLFEYFSETQRNKGNFPGRFSGRQFSNSRSEMNVSTLELGDSALYLCASSLVPGSQPQHFGDGTRLSIL.

The CDR3 sequence is CASSVAVTINTQYF. The CDR3 nucleotides are TGTGCCAGCAGCGTAGCGGTTACGATCAATACGCAGTATTTT. This chain joins TRBV6-5 and TRBJ2-3, with D possibly matching TRBD2 (6 bases). The V gene's germline CDR1 is MNHEY and CDR2 SVGAGI. This CDR3 spans 14 amino acids. The ends were cut back, 6 bases at V and 7 bases at J, with 17 bases in the middle.

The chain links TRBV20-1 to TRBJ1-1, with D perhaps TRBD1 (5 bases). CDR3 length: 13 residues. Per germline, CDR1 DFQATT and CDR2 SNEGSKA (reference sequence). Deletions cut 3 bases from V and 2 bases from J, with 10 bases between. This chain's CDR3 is CSASADSNTEAFF. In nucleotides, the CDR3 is TGCAGTGCTAGTGCCGACAGTAACACTGAAGCTTTCTTT.

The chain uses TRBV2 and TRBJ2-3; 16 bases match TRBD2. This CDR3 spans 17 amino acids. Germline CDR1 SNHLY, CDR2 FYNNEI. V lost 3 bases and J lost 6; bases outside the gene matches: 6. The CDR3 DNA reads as TGTGCCAGCAGTGAGGGACTAGCGGGGGGGCCGGTGGATACGCAGTATTTT. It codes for CASSEGLAGGPVDTQYF.

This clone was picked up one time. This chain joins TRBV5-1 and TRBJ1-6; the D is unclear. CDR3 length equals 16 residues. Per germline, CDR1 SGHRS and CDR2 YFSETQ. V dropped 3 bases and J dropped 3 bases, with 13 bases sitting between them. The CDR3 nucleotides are TGCGCCAGCAGCTCCCATGCGGGCCTCTATAATTCACCCCTCCACTTT. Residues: CASSSHAGLYNSPLHF.

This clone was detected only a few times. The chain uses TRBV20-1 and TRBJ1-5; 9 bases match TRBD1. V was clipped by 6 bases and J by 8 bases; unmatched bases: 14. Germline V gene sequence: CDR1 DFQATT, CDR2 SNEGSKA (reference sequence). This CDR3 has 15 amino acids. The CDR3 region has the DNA TGCAGTGCGAGTCCCGGGACAGGGTTCGGGGAGCCCCAGCATTTT. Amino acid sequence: CSASPGTGFGEPQHF.

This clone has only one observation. As DNA, the CDR3 is TGTGCCCGACGCGGGCCGGGAAACACCATATATTTT. Amino acids: CARRGPGNTIYF. The gene calls are TRBV6-4 and TRBJ1-3; D unresolved. The CDR3 has 12 amino acids. Germline lookup yields CDR1 MRHNA and CDR2 SNTAGT. Trimming took off 11 bases at V and 4 bases at J, with 12 bases between the two ends.

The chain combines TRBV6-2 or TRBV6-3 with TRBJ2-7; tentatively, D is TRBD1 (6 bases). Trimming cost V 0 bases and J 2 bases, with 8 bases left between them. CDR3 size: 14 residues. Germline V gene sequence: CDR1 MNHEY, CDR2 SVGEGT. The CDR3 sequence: CASSYSRDTYEQYV. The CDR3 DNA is TGTGCCAGCAGTTACTCCCGGGACACCTACGAGCAGTACGTC.

The chain's CDR3 is CASSEFAGGAETQYF. The CDR3 DNA follows: TGTGCCAGCAGTGAATTCGCAGGGGGCGCAGAGACCCAGTACTTC. V usage is TRBV25-1 and J usage is TRBJ2-5; 8 bases map to TRBD1. The CDR3 is 15 amino acids. CDR1 and CDR2 (germline): MGHDK, SYGVNS. Unmatched junction bases numbered 5, after V lost 1 base and J lost 4 bases.

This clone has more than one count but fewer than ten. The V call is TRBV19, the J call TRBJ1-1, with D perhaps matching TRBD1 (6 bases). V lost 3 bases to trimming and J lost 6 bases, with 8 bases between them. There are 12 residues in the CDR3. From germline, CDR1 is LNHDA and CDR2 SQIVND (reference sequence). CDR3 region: CASSISGAEAFF. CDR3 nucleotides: TGTGCCAGTAGTATCTCAGGGGCTGAAGCTTTCTTT.

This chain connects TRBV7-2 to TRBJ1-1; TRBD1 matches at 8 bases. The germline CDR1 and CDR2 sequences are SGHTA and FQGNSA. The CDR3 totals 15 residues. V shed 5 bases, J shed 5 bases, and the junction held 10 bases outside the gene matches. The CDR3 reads CASSPRLWTGTEAFF. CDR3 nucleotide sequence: TGTGCCAGCAGCCCCCGACTCTGGACAGGGACTGAAGCTTTCTTT.

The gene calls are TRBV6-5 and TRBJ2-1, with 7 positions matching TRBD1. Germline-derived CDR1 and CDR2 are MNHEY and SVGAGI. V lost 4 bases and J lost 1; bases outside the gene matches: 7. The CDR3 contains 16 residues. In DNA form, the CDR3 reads TGTGCCAGCAGTTTCAACAGGGGCCTATCCTACAATGAGCAGTTCTTC. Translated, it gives CASSFNRGLSYNEQFF.

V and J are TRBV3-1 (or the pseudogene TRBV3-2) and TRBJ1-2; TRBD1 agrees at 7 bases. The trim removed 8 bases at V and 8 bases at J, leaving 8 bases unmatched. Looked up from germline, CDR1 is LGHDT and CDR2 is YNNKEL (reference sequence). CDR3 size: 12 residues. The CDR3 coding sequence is TGTGCCAGCCAGGGGGTCCGAGGAGGCTACACCTTC. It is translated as CASQGVRGGYTF.

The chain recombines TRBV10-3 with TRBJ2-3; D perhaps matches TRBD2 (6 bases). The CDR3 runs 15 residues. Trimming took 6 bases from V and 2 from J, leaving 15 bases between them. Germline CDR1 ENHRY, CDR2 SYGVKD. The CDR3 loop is CAISPGTQDTDTQYF. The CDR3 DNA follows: TGTGCCATCAGCCCCGGGACTCAAGACACAGATACGCAGTATTTT.

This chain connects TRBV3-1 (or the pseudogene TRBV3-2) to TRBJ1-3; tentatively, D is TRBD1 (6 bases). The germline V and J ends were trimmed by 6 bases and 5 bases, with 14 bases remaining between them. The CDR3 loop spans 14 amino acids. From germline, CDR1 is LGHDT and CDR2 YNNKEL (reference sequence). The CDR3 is CASSQGIRRNTIYF. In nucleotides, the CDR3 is TGTGCCAGCAGTCAGGGGATTCGGAGAAACACCATATATTTT.

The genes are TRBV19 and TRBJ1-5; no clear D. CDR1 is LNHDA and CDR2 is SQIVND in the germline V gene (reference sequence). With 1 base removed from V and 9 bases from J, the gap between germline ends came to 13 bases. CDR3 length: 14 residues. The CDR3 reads CASSIGQVPSPQHF. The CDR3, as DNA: TGTGCCAGTAGTATAGGTCAAGTTCCGTCGCCCCAGCATTTT.